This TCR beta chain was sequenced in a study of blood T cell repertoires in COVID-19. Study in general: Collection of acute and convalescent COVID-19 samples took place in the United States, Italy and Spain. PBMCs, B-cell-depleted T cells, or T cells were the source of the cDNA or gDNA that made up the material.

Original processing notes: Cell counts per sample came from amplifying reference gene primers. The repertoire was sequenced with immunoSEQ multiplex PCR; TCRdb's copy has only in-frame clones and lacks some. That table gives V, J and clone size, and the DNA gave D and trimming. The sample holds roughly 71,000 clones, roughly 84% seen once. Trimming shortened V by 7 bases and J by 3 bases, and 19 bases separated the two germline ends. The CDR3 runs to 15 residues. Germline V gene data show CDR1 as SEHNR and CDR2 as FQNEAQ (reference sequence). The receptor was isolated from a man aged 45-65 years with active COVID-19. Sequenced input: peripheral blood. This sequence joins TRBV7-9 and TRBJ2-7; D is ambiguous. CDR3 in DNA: TGTGCCAGCACCACGACACGTTCGGATTACTACGAGCAGTACTTC. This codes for CASTTTRSDYYEQYF. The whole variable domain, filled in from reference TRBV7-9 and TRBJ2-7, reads DTGVSQNPRHKITKRGQNVTFRCDPISEHNRLYWYRQTLGQGPEFLTYFQNEAQLEKSRLLSDRFSAERPKGSFSTLEIQRTEQGDSAMYLCASTTTRSDYYEQYFGPGTRLTVT.